This record looks at one T cell receptor (beta chain) sequence and its context. The sample is drawn from a study of T cell responses to AZD1222 COVID-19 vaccine. This CDR3 is built from 15 residues. From germline, CDR1 is LGHNT and CDR2 FRNRAP. V was pared by 2 bases and J by 6 bases, with 14 bases between. Produced via immunoSEQ multiplex PCR; TCRdb's table is partial and in-frame only. This sample has more than 150,000 clones, with approximately 90% found just once. The TCR comes from an adult who received the AZD1222 COVID-19 vaccine. Sequencing used peripheral blood, obtained 28 days after the second AZD1222 dose. V and J are TRBV12-5 and TRBJ2-1, with D possibly called TRBD1 or TRBD2 (6 bases each). CDR3: CASGLSVGGSNEQFF. CDR3 bases: TGTGCTAGTGGTTTGTCTGTGGGGGGCTCCAATGAGCAGTTCTTC.